This T cell receptor (beta chain) is drawn from a study of blood T cell repertoires in COVID-19. Study in general: Samples of COVID-19 (acute and convalescent) were obtained from the United States, Italy and Spain. Sources were T cells, B-cell-depleted T cells, or PBMCs; the material itself was cDNA or gDNA.

Authors' data handling: Nucleated cell number was recorded as an estimate derived from reference gene primer amplification. Only in-frame clones appear in the TCRdb table, and some are missing; sequencing was by immunoSEQ multiplex PCR. That table supplies the V and J calls and clone size; D and trimming were determined from the DNA. This sample carries about 150,000 clones, about 90% of them seen once, and the ten largest clones take less than 0.6%. Germline assignment: CDR1 MGHDK and CDR2 SYGVNS. CDR3 size: 11 residues. Trimming took 4 bases from V and 9 from J, leaving 10 bases between them. The sample comprised peripheral blood. V gene TRBV25-1 combines with J gene TRBJ2-7; maybe TRBD2 (6 bases). This clonotype was obtained from a man between 45 and 60 years old with acute or convalescent COVID-19. DNA for the CDR3: TGTGCCAGCAGTGGATGGGGAGGGCAGTACTTC. Its translation is CASSGWGGQYF.